A selection of T cell receptor beta chains follows, all from one sample in a study of blood T cells in healthy people across ages. TCRdb re-analysed the 5' RACE reads in MiXCR, keeping a single row per CDR3 protein. This sample has over 950,000 distinct CDR3 sequences; approximately 38% occur once, and the top ten carry about an eighth. The material sequenced was blood. The receptors here all came from a man aged 18 to 30 in good health. Each CDR3 is given with its conserved first and last residue. Each record gives: V gene, D gene, clone size, J gene, CDR3 DNA, CDR3 protein. A D gene is named only where the DNA matches it firmly. Clone size is stated in some rows and not others, as once, few, many or a class when expanded.

V gene: TRBV5-6
D gene: NA
clone size: few
J gene: TRBJ1-2
CDR3 DNA: TGTGCCAGCAGCTTCCGCTCGGGGTTGGAGGTCTATGGCTACACCTTC
CDR3 protein: CASSFRSGLEVYGYTF

V gene: TRBV11-2
D gene: NA
clone size: NA
J gene: TRBJ1-2
CDR3 DNA: TGTGCCAGCAGCTCCCGACCCCGGCAGGCAAACTATGGCTACACCTTC
CDR3 protein: CASSSRPRQANYGYTF

V gene: TRBV6-2/TRBV6-3
D gene: NA
clone size: few
J gene: TRBJ2-1
CDR3 DNA: TGTGCCAGCAGCCTTAAGTTATACACTGAGCAGTTCTTC
CDR3 protein: CASSLKLYTEQFF

V gene: TRBV28
D gene: NA
clone size: few
J gene: TRBJ2-4
CDR3 DNA: TGTGCCAGCAGTTCGACCCGGAACATTCAGTACTTC
CDR3 protein: CASSSTRNIQYF

V gene: TRBV9
D gene: NA
clone size: NA
J gene: TRBJ1-6
CDR3 DNA: TGTGCCAGCAGCGTAAGTATTTGGAAGGAGGATTCACCCCTCCACTTT
CDR3 protein: CASSVSIWKEDSPLHF

V gene: TRBV14
D gene: NA
clone size: NA
J gene: TRBJ2-2
CDR3 DNA: TGTGCCAGCAGCCCAAGTTGGGGCGGGGAGCTGTTTTTT
CDR3 protein: CASSPSWGGELFF

V gene: TRBV19
D gene: NA
clone size: NA
J gene: TRBJ1-2
CDR3 DNA: TGTGCCAGTAGTACGACAGCTAACTGTGGCTACACCTTC
CDR3 protein: CASSTTANCGYTF

V gene: TRBV6-6
D gene: TRBD1
clone size: few
J gene: TRBJ1-2
CDR3 DNA: TGTGCCAGCAGTATAAAGACAGGGCCCCTTGGCTACACCTTC
CDR3 protein: CASSIKTGPLGYTF

V gene: TRBV7-2
D gene: TRBD1
clone size: NA
J gene: TRBJ1-1
CDR3 DNA: TGTGCCAGCAGCAGGGGACAGGGGGTTAACACTGAAGCTTTCTTT
CDR3 protein: CASSRGQGVNTEAFF

V gene: TRBV29-1
D gene: TRBD1
clone size: NA
J gene: TRBJ1-1
CDR3 DNA: TGCAGCGTTGAAAACAGGGGATACACTGAAGCTTTCTTT
CDR3 protein: CSVENRGYTEAFF

V gene: TRBV3-1
D gene: NA
clone size: NA
J gene: TRBJ1-1
CDR3 DNA: TGTGCCAGCAGCCAATTCTGGGGGCACACGGACACTGAAGCTTTCTTT
CDR3 protein: CASSQFWGHTDTEAFF

V gene: TRBV7-2
D gene: NA
clone size: few
J gene: TRBJ1-4
CDR3 DNA: TGTGCCAGCAGCCTCGCTAATGGTGCACTGCGGGAAAAACTGTTTTTT
CDR3 protein: CASSLANGALREKLFF

V gene: TRBV12-3/TRBV12-4
D gene: TRBD1
clone size: NA
J gene: TRBJ1-1
CDR3 DNA: TGTGCCAGCAGTCGGACAGGACACACTGAAGCTTTCTTT
CDR3 protein: CASSRTGHTEAFF

V gene: TRBV12-3/TRBV12-4
D gene: TRBD2
clone size: few
J gene: TRBJ2-1
CDR3 DNA: TGTGCCAGCAGTTTCGGCGGGGGGGACTTCAATGAGCAGTTCTTC
CDR3 protein: CASSFGGGDFNEQFF

V gene: TRBV12-5
D gene: TRBD1
clone size: NA
J gene: TRBJ1-1
CDR3 DNA: TGTGCTAGTGGTTTGTACCTGGGGGACAGGGGGAACACTGAAGCTTTCTTT
CDR3 protein: CASGLYLGDRGNTEAFF

V gene: TRBV7-2
D gene: NA
clone size: NA
J gene: TRBJ1-5
CDR3 DNA: TGTGCCAGCAGCTTAGGGGCCACTGTTAATCAGCCCCAGCATTTT
CDR3 protein: CASSLGATVNQPQHF

V gene: TRBV7-9
D gene: NA
clone size: few
J gene: TRBJ2-1
CDR3 DNA: TGTGCCGTCTGGGACAATGAGCAGTTCTTC
CDR3 protein: CAVWDNEQFF

V gene: TRBV5-1
D gene: NA
clone size: once
J gene: TRBJ2-7
CDR3 DNA: TGCGCCAGCAGCTACCACAGAGACAATGAGCAGTACTTC
CDR3 protein: CASSYHRDNEQYF

V gene: TRBV12-3/TRBV12-4
D gene: TRBD2
clone size: NA
J gene: TRBJ2-1
CDR3 DNA: TGTGCCTGCAGCGTTAGCGGGGGCACCTACAATGAGCAGTTCTTC
CDR3 protein: CACSVSGGTYNEQFF

V gene: TRBV20-1
D gene: TRBD1
clone size: few
J gene: TRBJ2-3
CDR3 DNA: TGCAGTGCTAGACGCCGGGACAGGGACACAGATACGCAGTATTTT
CDR3 protein: CSARRRDRDTDTQYF

V gene: TRBV6-6
D gene: NA
clone size: NA
J gene: TRBJ1-2
CDR3 DNA: TGTGCCAGCACTTACGGGGCGGAGGGGGCTAACTATGGCTACACCTTC
CDR3 protein: CASTYGAEGANYGYTF

V gene: TRBV27
D gene: NA
clone size: NA
J gene: TRBJ2-7
CDR3 DNA: TGTGCCAGCAGTTTTTCGGGTGTTGCAGGGGCCTACGAGCAGTACTTC
CDR3 protein: CASSFSGVAGAYEQYF

V gene: TRBV11-2
D gene: NA
clone size: NA
J gene: TRBJ2-3
CDR3 DNA: TGTGCCAGCAGCCCGGGGACCTTTCGAACGGATACGCAGTATTTT
CDR3 protein: CASSPGTFRTDTQYF

V gene: TRBV6-1
D gene: TRBD2
clone size: NA
J gene: TRBJ2-5
CDR3 DNA: TGTGCCAGCAGCCCTCCCAAACTAGCGGGCGTCGGGGAGACCCAGTACTTC
CDR3 protein: CASSPPKLAGVGETQYF

V gene: TRBV9
D gene: NA
clone size: NA
J gene: TRBJ1-5
CDR3 DNA: TGTGCCAGCAGCGTAGGACAGGACCCAGGTCAGCCCCAGCATTTT
CDR3 protein: CASSVGQDPGQPQHF

V gene: TRBV6-6
D gene: NA
clone size: NA
J gene: TRBJ2-5
CDR3 DNA: TGTGCCAGCAGTCACGAGGCACCGCAAGAGACCCAGTACTTC
CDR3 protein: CASSHEAPQETQYF

V gene: TRBV29-1
D gene: NA
clone size: NA
J gene: TRBJ1-1
CDR3 DNA: TGCAGCGTTGAATTGAGGGCGAGGTCGAATGAAGCTTTCTTT
CDR3 protein: CSVELRARSNEAFF

V gene: TRBV6-1
D gene: NA
clone size: NA
J gene: TRBJ2-1
CDR3 DNA: TGTGCCAGCAAGGGGAGGACCTCCTACAATGAGCAGTTCTTC
CDR3 protein: CASKGRTSYNEQFF

V gene: TRBV4-3
D gene: NA
clone size: few
J gene: TRBJ2-1
CDR3 DNA: TGCGCCAGCAGCCAAGATCAAGCGGGTTTTGATGAGCAGTTCTTC
CDR3 protein: CASSQDQAGFDEQFF

V gene: TRBV29-1
D gene: NA
clone size: many
J gene: TRBJ2-7
CDR3 DNA: TGCAGCGCTGGAATCAGGGGGAGGCCCTACGAGCAGTACTTC
CDR3 protein: CSAGIRGRPYEQYF

V gene: TRBV12-3/TRBV12-4
D gene: TRBD2
clone size: NA
J gene: TRBJ2-3
CDR3 DNA: TGTGCCAGCAGTCCAGGACTAGCGGGGGATAACACAGATACGCAGTATTTT
CDR3 protein: CASSPGLAGDNTDTQYF

V gene: TRBV20-1
D gene: NA
clone size: NA
J gene: TRBJ2-4
CDR3 DNA: TGCAGTGCCGAAGACGCGAGAAACATTCAGTACTTC
CDR3 protein: CSAEDARNIQYF

V gene: TRBV7-9
D gene: NA
clone size: NA
J gene: TRBJ2-2
CDR3 DNA: TGTGCCTTGCAAACCACGAACACCGGGGAGCTGTTTTTT
CDR3 protein: CALQTTNTGELFF

V gene: TRBV4-3
D gene: NA
clone size: NA
J gene: TRBJ1-2
CDR3 DNA: TGCGCCAGCAGCCAAGATGGGCAGGGCCCTATCGGCTACACCTTC
CDR3 protein: CASSQDGQGPIGYTF

V gene: TRBV5-1
D gene: NA
clone size: few
J gene: TRBJ1-6
CDR3 DNA: TGCGCCAGCAGCGGTGGTACAGGGTTTAATTCACCCCTCCACTTT
CDR3 protein: CASSGGTGFNSPLHF

V gene: TRBV12-3/TRBV12-4
D gene: TRBD1
clone size: NA
J gene: TRBJ1-1
CDR3 DNA: TGTGCCAGCAGTTCAGGGGGCAGTGAAGCTTTCTTT
CDR3 protein: CASSSGGSEAFF

V gene: TRBV9
D gene: NA
clone size: NA
J gene: TRBJ1-3
CDR3 DNA: TGTGCCAGCAGTCGCTCTGGAAACACCATATATTTT
CDR3 protein: CASSRSGNTIYF

V gene: TRBV20-1
D gene: NA
clone size: NA
J gene: TRBJ1-1
CDR3 DNA: TGCAGTAGGGACCAGGGCCAAATGAACACTGAAGCTTTCTTT
CDR3 protein: CSRDQGQMNTEAFF

V gene: TRBV20-1
D gene: NA
clone size: NA
J gene: TRBJ2-3
CDR3 DNA: TGCAGTGCTAGAGTGGGGAACACAGATACGCAGTATTTT
CDR3 protein: CSARVGNTDTQYF

V gene: TRBV7-9
D gene: NA
clone size: NA
J gene: TRBJ1-1
CDR3 DNA: TGTGCCAGCAGCACAAGCGCGGAGAACACTGAAGCTTTCTTT
CDR3 protein: CASSTSAENTEAFF

V gene: TRBV11-2
D gene: TRBD1
clone size: NA
J gene: TRBJ1-2
CDR3 DNA: TGTGCCAGCAGCTTAGAGGGACAGGATTATGGCTACACCTTC
CDR3 protein: CASSLEGQDYGYTF